A selection of T cell receptor beta chains follows, all from one sample in a study of cytomegalovirus exposure and HLA in healthy donors. Produced via immunoSEQ multiplex PCR; TCRdb's table is partial and in-frame only. The data show 83,000 or so clones, with roughly three quarters seen just once and roughly 15% held by the top ten. Sequencing used PBMCs. The source is a woman aged 40-49 years in good health and CMV-seropositive. CDR3s include the opening cysteine and the closing phenylalanine or tryptophan. D genes are given only for firm matches. Expanded clones are given a class, and other clones once, few, many or no size at all.

clone_size | d_call | j_call | v_call | cdr3_length | cdr3_aa | cdr3_nt
once | - | TRBJ2-5 | TRBV9 | 16 | CASSVGPGATQETQYF | TGTGCCAGCAGCGTAGGGCCAGGGGCCACCCAAGAGACCCAGTACTTC
- | TRBD2 | TRBJ2-1 | TRBV14 | 15 | CASSLGLAGYNEQFF | TGTGCCAGCAGCCTCGGACTAGCGGGATACAATGAGCAGTTCTTC
- | TRBD1 | TRBJ1-2 | TRBV6-5 | 14 | CASTRGDRYYGYTF | TGTGCCAGCACCAGGGGGGACAGGTACTATGGCTACACCTTC
- | TRBD1 | TRBJ2-3 | TRBV9 | 14 | CASSDGTGGNTQYF | TGTGCCAGCAGCGACGGGACAGGTGGAAATACGCAGTATTTT
- | TRBD1 | TRBJ2-3 | TRBV28 | 15 | CASTRQGVITDTQYF | TGTGCCAGCACCCGACAGGGGGTGATCACAGATACGCAGTATTTT
- | TRBD2 | TRBJ2-7 | TRBV11-2 | 16 | CASSRGLAGDRDEQYF | TGTGCCAGCAGCAGAGGACTAGCGGGAGACCGGGACGAGCAGTACTTC
- | - | TRBJ2-7 | TRBV9 | 14 | CASSVGAGAGEQYF | TGTGCCAGCAGCGTGGGGGCGGGGGCCGGCGAGCAGTACTTC
- | - | TRBJ2-7 | TRBV16 | 12 | CASSQSGHEQYF | TGTGCCAGCAGCCAATCGGGCCACGAGCAGTACTTC
- | - | TRBJ2-2 | TRBV1 | 18 | CTSSQVPDRGRVTGELFF | TGCACCAGCAGCCAAGTCCCCGACAGGGGGCGTGTGACCGGGGAGCTGTTTTTT
few | - | TRBJ2-7 | TRBV27 | 15 | CASSPLRDKIYEQYF | TGTGCCTCCTCCCCCCTTCGTGACAAAATCTACGAGCAGTACTTC
few | - | TRBJ1-6 | TRBV7-2 | 15 | CASSARTGVNSPLHF | TGTGCCAGCAGCGCGCGTACAGGAGTCAATTCACCCCTCCACTTT
few | TRBD2 | TRBJ2-1 | TRBV25-1 | 15 | CASRRLGGSHNEQFF | TGTGCCAGCCGGAGGTTGGGCGGGAGCCACAATGAGCAGTTCTTC
- | - | TRBJ1-4 | TRBV27 | 13 | CASRDSTNEKLFF | TGTGCCAGCAGGGACTCAACTAATGAAAAACTGTTTTTT
few | TRBD2 | TRBJ2-3 | TRBV2 | 14 | CASAGLAGRDTQYF | TGTGCCAGCGCGGGACTAGCGGGGCGGGATACGCAGTATTTT
- | TRBD1 | TRBJ1-1 | TRBV29-1 | 14 | CSVDPRTGHTEAFF | TGCAGCGTTGATCCCCGGACAGGTCACACTGAAGCTTTCTTT
- | - | TRBJ2-1 | TRBV27 | 13 | CASSLGASYVQFF | TGTGCCAGCAGTTTAGGGGCTTCGTATGTGCAGTTCTTC
few | - | TRBJ1-5 | TRBV27 | 15 | CASSTRRGNNQPQHF | TGTGCCAGCAGTACCCGAAGGGGGAATAATCAGCCCCAGCATTTT
- | - | TRBJ1-1 | TRBV5-6 | 15 | CASSLTGPLSTEAFF | TGTGCCAGCAGCTTGACTGGTCCGTTGTCTACTGAAGCTTTCTTT
- | - | TRBJ2-1 | TRBV9 | 16 | CASSVWEQGPDNEQFF | TGTGCCAGCAGCGTCTGGGAGCAGGGGCCGGACAATGAGCAGTTCTTC
- | - | TRBJ1-1 | TRBV7-6 | 17 | CASIPLEGPARGTEAFF | TGTGCCAGCATCCCCTTAGAAGGGCCAGCCCGGGGCACTGAAGCTTTCTTT
- | - | TRBJ1-2 | TRBV6-5 | 12 | CASTDSNYGYTF | TGTGCCAGCACAGACTCTAACTATGGCTACACCTTC
- | - | TRBJ2-3 | TRBV6-6 | 15 | CASSYTTRGTNTQYF | TGTGCCAGCAGTTACACAACTAGGGGGACGAATACGCAGTATTTT